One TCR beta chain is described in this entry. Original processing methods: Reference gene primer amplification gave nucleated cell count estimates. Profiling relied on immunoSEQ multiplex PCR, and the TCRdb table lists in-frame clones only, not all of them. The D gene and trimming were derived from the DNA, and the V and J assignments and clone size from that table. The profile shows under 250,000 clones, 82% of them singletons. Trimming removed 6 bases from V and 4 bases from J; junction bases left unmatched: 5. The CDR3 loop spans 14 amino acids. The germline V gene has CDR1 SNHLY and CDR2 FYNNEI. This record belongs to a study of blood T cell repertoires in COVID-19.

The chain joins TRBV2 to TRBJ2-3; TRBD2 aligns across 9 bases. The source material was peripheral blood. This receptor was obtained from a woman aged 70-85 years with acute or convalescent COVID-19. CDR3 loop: CASRLGTSSDTQYF. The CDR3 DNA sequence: TGTGCCAGCAGACTTGGGACTAGCTCAGATACGCAGTATTTT.